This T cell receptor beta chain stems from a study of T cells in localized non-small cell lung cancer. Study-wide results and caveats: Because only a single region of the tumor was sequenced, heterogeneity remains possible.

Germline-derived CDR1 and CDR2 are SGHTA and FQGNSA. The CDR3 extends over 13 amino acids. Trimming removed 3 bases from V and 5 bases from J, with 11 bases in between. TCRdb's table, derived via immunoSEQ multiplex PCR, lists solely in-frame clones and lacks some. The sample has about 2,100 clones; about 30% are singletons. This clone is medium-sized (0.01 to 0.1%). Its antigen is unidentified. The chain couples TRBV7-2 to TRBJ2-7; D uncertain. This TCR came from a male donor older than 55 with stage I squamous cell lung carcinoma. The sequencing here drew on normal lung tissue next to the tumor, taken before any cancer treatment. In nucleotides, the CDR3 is TGTGCCAGCAGCTTTAAGTCGGCAGACGAGCAGTACTTC. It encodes CASSFKSADEQYF.